The 4 T cell receptor beta chains below come from one sample, sequenced in a study of T cells expressing NK-cell markers. TCRdb reprocessed the 5' RACE reads, keeping one entry per CDR3 protein, no DNA. The clone table shows 350,000 to 400,000 distinct CDR3 sequences, with the ten largest holding roughly a tenth. The sequenced sample consisted of blood T cells: a sorted CD56 or NKG2C T cell subset, CD4+ or CD8+ T cells, or bulk PBMC T cells (not recorded which). These receptors all come from a woman in her 50s in good health.

The chain is built from TRBV3-1 and TRBJ1-2. The CDR3 contains 14 residues. Germline CDR1 LGHDT, CDR2 YNNKEL (reference sequence). CDR3 in amino acids: CASRRRGINYGYTF.

This rearrangement joins TRBV12-3 or TRBV12-4 to TRBJ2-1; no DNA is available, so the TRBD2 call from TCRdb remains unchecked. This CDR3 is built from 12 residues. CDR3: CASSFSGGEQFF.

The chain employs TRBV5-1 and TRBJ1-1; TCRdb names TRBD1, which stays unverified in the absence of DNA. The CDR3 consists of 15 residues. The germline V gene has CDR1 SGHRS and CDR2 YFSETQ. The CDR3 sequence: CASSLEGQKNTEAFF.

This chain links TRBV5-8 with TRBJ2-1; TCRdb outputs TRBD2, but without DNA this stays unchecked. Per germline, CDR1 SGHTS and CDR2 YDEGEE. The CDR3 extends over 17 amino acids. CDR3: CASSQSIAGETYNEQFF.